This T cell receptor (beta chain) was recovered during a study of blood T cell repertoires in COVID-19 (dated by TCRdb to 2020 to 2022). Some background on the complete study: Samples from collaborators originated in the United States, Italy and Spain and spanned both the acute and convalescent phases of COVID-19. The repertoires were made available in a free public database intended to serve as a resource for research on the immune response to SARS-CoV-2. Deeply sampled blood TCRbeta repertoires from subjects exposed to, actively infected with, or recovered from COVID-19 were included in the dataset. Samples came from the ongoing ImmuneRACE study (first 160 participants) plus 1,254 subjects from 6 global collaborators. The prospective study material was composed of cDNA or gDNA derived from T cells, B-cell-depleted T cells, or PBMCs. Where available, HLA class I and class II types were taken from metadata supplied by the sample provider and were not determined by assay-based typing. Sample metadata almost always included a de-identified subject ID, COVID-19 status, age in years and sex. On the study overall, not on this receptor specifically: The amount of clinical and demographic metadata varied by source and participant and was provided uncurated.

Another Seattle source contributed samples from volunteer blood donors who had recovered from COVID-19. Collaborating institutions collected whole blood in K2EDTA tubes following their own protocols. For TCRbeta analysis, collaborator samples were shipped as frozen whole blood, as isolated PBMCs, or as DNA extracted from either sample type. Regarding this clone: Its antigen target is currently unknown. No much larger clonotype is one base removed from it; base qualities were not supplied.

The CDR3 holds 16 amino acids from the cysteine to the phenylalanine. Just the 48-base CDR3 DNA is kept, in frame starting at base 1. At the junction V is shortened by 1 base and J by 4 bases; bases outside the gene matches: 5. CDR1 SGHAT and CDR2 FQNNGV were looked up in the germline V gene. TCRbeta CDR3 regions were amplified from genomic DNA using the immunoSEQ Assay, a bias-controlled multiplex PCR. The study's own analysis went as follows. Within the assay, amplification of reference gene primers was used to estimate how many nucleated cells each sample contained. To quantify the absolute abundance of each unique TCRbeta CDR3 rearrangement, sequence reads were collapsed and filtered. Productive Simpson clonality was computed per sample as the square root of Simpson's diversity index over productive rearrangements. The immuneACCESS repertoire file appears here via TCRdb, limited to in-frame rearrangements. These files lack a portion of the clones; in checked studies, under half of the deficit traces to unresolved V genes, and the cause of the others is not known. That table is the source of V, J and clone size, and D and trimming were worked out from the DNA. The table for this sample lists 250,000 to 300,000 clones; less than 90% of them were counted only once. The ten largest account for 4.6% of the sample.

This receptor was identified in a man aged 55 to 69 who had recovered from COVID-19. Sequencing used peripheral blood. This chain joins TRBV11-2 to TRBJ2-4; TRBD1 aligns with 9 central bases. DNA sequence: TGTGCCAGCAGCTTAGGGGAAGGGACAGGGAAAAACATTCAGTACTTC. Its protein product is CASSLGEGTGKNIQYF.